What follows are 32 T cell receptor beta chains derived from one specimen sequenced in a study of CD8 T cells in ankylosing spondylitis. TCRdb re-derived calls from the 5' RACE reads in MiXCR, one entry per CDR3 protein. The sample includes under 400,000 distinct CDR3 sequences, roughly 10% of them seen just once. Specimen: blood, either unsorted or a sorted T cell fraction (not recorded which). These receptors were obtained from a female donor with ankylosing spondylitis or in good health (not recorded which).

In this sample, this clonotype turned up many times. The chain couples TRBV6-4 to TRBJ1-2; no firm D call. The CDR3 is 14 amino acids. V was pared by 7 bases and J by 4 bases, with 16 bases between. From germline, CDR1 is MRHNA and CDR2 SNTAGT. CDR3 sequence: CASNPGGGSYGYTF. The CDR3 DNA reads as TGTGCCAGCAACCCCGGAGGAGGCAGCTATGGCTACACCTTC.

In its sample, this clonotype was seen many times. V is TRBV7-2 and J is TRBJ2-3; D ambiguous. Germline CDR1 and CDR2: SGHTA and FQGNSA. Trimming cost V 5 bases and J 6 bases, with 12 bases left between them. This CDR3 region has 13 residues. CDR3 sequence reads: CASSLLRMDTQYF. CDR3 bases: TGTGCCAGCAGCCTATTAAGGATGGATACGCAGTATTTT.

At least ten counts were recorded for this clonotype. This chain links TRBV7-8 with TRBJ2-1; D is possibly TRBD2 (6 bases). CDR3 length: 16 amino acids. CDR1 SGHVS and CDR2 FQNEAQ come from the germline V gene. The V end lost 2 bases, the J end lost 4 bases, and 15 bases lay between the germline ends. CDR3 loop: CASSLMYRDLYNEQFF. The CDR3 DNA is TGTGCCAGCAGCTTAATGTACCGGGACTTATACAATGAGCAGTTCTTC.

The chain couples TRBV3-1 to TRBJ2-1; TRBD2 matches 14 bases. The CDR3 has 19 residues. Germline CDR1 reads LGHDT; CDR2 reads YNNKEL (reference sequence). V shed 4 bases and J 1 base; nucleotides not matched to a gene: 9. CDR3 region: CASSRAGLAGAGSYNEQFF. The CDR3 nucleotides read TGTGCCAGCAGCCGCGCGGGACTAGCGGGAGCGGGTTCCTACAATGAGCAGTTCTTC.

This clonotype was observed at least ten times. V is TRBV28 and J is TRBJ1-2, with a tentative D call TRBD1 (6 bases). V was clipped by 1 base and J by 3 bases, with 9 bases between them. The CDR3 consists of 14 residues. Germline CDR1 reads MDHEN; CDR2 reads SYDVKM. CDR3 nucleotides: TGTGCCAGCAGTTTATCCGGGGGCTACTATGGCTACACCTTC. Protein: CASSLSGGYYGYTF.

This clonotype was seen repeatedly, ten times or more. V gene TRBV20-1 combines with J gene TRBJ2-7; D perhaps matches TRBD1 (7 bases). Germline values: CDR1 DFQATT, CDR2 SNEGSKA (reference sequence). V lost 3 bases and J 3 bases, leaving 18 bases between the germline ends. The CDR3 runs 15 residues. CDR3 in amino acids: CSARGRRDSGYEQYF. CDR3 nucleotides: TGCAGTGCTAGGGGGCGGAGGGACAGTGGCTACGAGCAGTACTTC.

The V gene is TRBV20-1, the J gene TRBJ1-1; D gene uncertain. Germline V CDR1 and CDR2: DFQATT, SNEGSKA (reference sequence). This CDR3 region has 13 residues. DNA of the CDR3: TGCAGCCCTGTGAGGGTGGTTAGCACTGAAGCTTTCTTT. Amino acids: CSPVRVVSTEAFF.

This clonotype was observed at least ten times. The rearrangement links TRBV20-1 to TRBJ2-3, with 7 bases that match TRBD2. Germline values: CDR1 DFQATT, CDR2 SNEGSKA (reference sequence). V gave up 7 bases and J gave up 5 bases; unmatched junction bases: 15. CDR3 length: 15 amino acids. CDR3 DNA: TGCAGTGTCACCAGGGCGGGAGTACTAGGAGATACGCAGTATTTT. Protein product: CSVTRAGVLGDTQYF.

The J gene is TRBJ2-5, the V gene TRBV10-3; 9 bases agree with TRBD1. The CDR3 runs 17 residues. Germline V gives CDR1 ENHRY, CDR2 SYGVKD. V trimming: 2 bases; J trimming: 3 bases; junction bases outside the gene matches: 10. CDR3 DNA sequence: TGTGCCATCAGTGAGAGCGCCGGGACAGGGTCGAAAGAGACCCAGTACTTC. It yields the protein CAISESAGTGSKETQYF.

Worth noting for this clonotype: A much bigger clone sits one base away, suggesting this may be a read error. The chain carries TRBV12-3 or TRBV12-4 and TRBJ2-1; 11 bases are shared with TRBD2. The CDR3 is 17 amino acids. The CDR3: CTSSRRLAGTSYNEQFF. DNA for the CDR3: TGTACCAGCAGTCGCAGACTAGCGGGAACCTCCTACAATGAGCAGTTCTTC.

This clonotype occurred many times. This chain's CDR3 is CSARNGLAGLIYEQYF. The CDR3, as DNA: TGCAGTGCTAGAAATGGACTAGCGGGGCTCATCTACGAGCAGTACTTC. The V call is TRBV20-1, the J call TRBJ2-7; 12 nucleotides line up with TRBD2. V trimming: 2 bases; J trimming: 3 bases; junction bases outside the gene matches: 8. The CDR3 runs to 16 residues. Germline lookup yields CDR1 DFQATT and CDR2 SNEGSKA (reference sequence).

The chain joins TRBV7-2 to TRBJ1-4; perhaps TRBD1 as D (5 bases). Trimming removed 7 bases at V and 7 bases at J, with 19 bases between. CDR1 and CDR2 (germline): SGHTA, FQGNSA. This CDR3 comprises 15 residues. The CDR3 DNA sequence: TGTGCCAGCACCTCCGAAGCAGGGTCTTTTGAAAAACTGTTTTTT. Amino acids: CASTSEAGSFEKLFF.

This clonotype was seen repeatedly, ten times or more. The V and J genes are TRBV7-2 and TRBJ2-5; 8 bases agree with TRBD1. Trimming removed 7 bases from V and 4 bases from J; junction bases left unmatched: 5. The CDR3 runs 13 residues. The germline gives CDR1 SGHTA, CDR2 FQGNSA. The CDR3 loop reads CASTWTGRETQYF. The CDR3 nucleotides read TGTGCCAGCACCTGGACAGGGAGAGAGACCCAGTACTTC. Complete variable domain (other parts from reference TRBV7-2 and TRBJ2-5): GAGVSQSPSNKVTEKGKDVELRCDPISGHTALYWYRQSLGQGLEFLIYFQGNSAPDKSGLPSDRFSAERTGGSVSTLTIQRTQQEDSAVYLCASTWTGRETQYFGPGTRLLVL.

A few counts support this clonotype. V usage is TRBV6-4 and J usage is TRBJ2-2; possible D gene TRBD1, 6 bases. The V and J ends lost 6 bases and 6 bases respectively, with 11 bases between them. CDR3 size: 13 residues. In germline, CDR1 is MRHNA, CDR2 SNTAGT. CDR3 amino acids: CASRGQKAGELFF. CDR3 sequence (DNA): TGTGCCAGCAGAGGACAGAAGGCCGGGGAGCTGTTTTTT.

This clonotype was counted between two and nine times. The chain couples TRBV20-1 to TRBJ2-2; D is unresolved. CDR1 and CDR2 from the germline V gene are DFQATT and SNEGSKA (reference sequence). V was cut by 1 base and J by 6 bases, with 24 bases left in between. The CDR3 has 18 amino acids. CDR3 sequence (DNA): TGCAGTGCTAGAGGTTCACCTCCGGGCGCCAAGGTGGCCGGGGAGCTGTTTTTT. Translated: CSARGSPPGAKVAGELFF.

This clonotype was counted once. A much more abundant neighbour one base away suggests this may be a read error. This sequence joins TRBV20-1 and TRBJ1-2, with D uncertain. Germline CDR1 reads DFQATT; CDR2 reads SNEGSKA (reference sequence). The CDR3 consists of 15 residues. Trimming removed 0 bases from V and 12 bases from J, with 23 bases in between. CDR3 region: CSARDSLDLIGGDTF. Here the CDR3 DNA reads TGCAGTGCTAGAGATTCCCTGGATCTTATTGGCGGCGACACCTTC.

The table lists this clonotype with many counts. V gene TRBV7-9 combines with J gene TRBJ2-7; D is uncertain. Germline CDR1 SEHNR, CDR2 FQNEAQ (reference sequence). V was shortened by 3 bases and J by 3 bases, with 6 bases between the two germline ends. The CDR3 covers 12 residues. The CDR3 loop reads CASSLYDYEQYF. The CDR3 nucleotides are TGTGCCAGCAGCTTGTACGACTACGAGCAGTACTTC.

This clonotype was counted many times. CDR3 sequence: CSSGPPVAYEQYF. The CDR3 DNA sequence: TGCAGTTCGGGCCCCCCGGTAGCCTACGAGCAGTACTTC. The rearrangement uses TRBV20-1 and TRBJ2-7, with D hard to call. Per germline, CDR1 DFQATT and CDR2 SNEGSKA (reference sequence). V lost 8 bases to trimming and J lost 2 bases, with 16 bases between them. The CDR3 is 13 amino acids.

This clonotype occurred many times. The rearrangement uses TRBV12-3 or TRBV12-4 and TRBJ2-2; possible D gene TRBD2, 5 bases. The length of the CDR3 is 15 residues. V lost 2 bases and J 7 bases, leaving 14 bases between the germline ends. As DNA, the CDR3 is TGTGCCAGCAGTTTAAATGCGGGTACCAGCGGGGAGCTGTTTTTT. As protein: CASSLNAGTSGELFF.

In its sample, this clonotype was seen many times. The J gene is TRBJ2-7, the V gene TRBV19; maybe TRBD2 (6 bases). V was shortened by 5 bases and J by 3 bases, with 17 bases between the two germline ends. CDR3 size: 15 residues. CDR1 is LNHDA, CDR2 SQIVND, per germline (reference sequence). For the CDR3, the DNA is TGTGCCAGTAGTGTGCCGGGGAGGAACCTCTACGAGCAGTACTTC. Its protein is CASSVPGRNLYEQYF.

This clonotype was counted ten times or more. This chain links TRBV20-1 with TRBJ2-2; 9 bases line up with TRBD1. This CDR3 region has 15 residues. Trimming took 3 bases from V and 4 from J; bases not matched to a gene: 6. Germline-derived CDR1 and CDR2 are DFQATT and SNEGSKA (reference sequence). CDR3 amino acids: CSARKGTGPTGELFF. CDR3 sequence (DNA): TGCAGTGCTAGGAAAGGGACAGGGCCCACCGGGGAGCTGTTTTTT.

Many counts were recorded for this clonotype. The chain employs TRBV20-1 and TRBJ2-2; D assignment may be TRBD1 or TRBD2 (6 bases each). The length of the CDR3 is 16 residues. V lost 5 bases and J lost 0, with 16 bases in between. Germline V gene sequence: CDR1 DFQATT, CDR2 SNEGSKA (reference sequence). The CDR3 region is CSAPMAGTTNTGELFF. The CDR3 DNA follows: TGCAGTGCTCCAATGGCGGGGACAACGAACACCGGGGAGCTGTTTTTT.

The chain links TRBV7-3 to TRBJ1-1; D is perhaps TRBD1 (5 bases). Germline-derived CDR1 and CDR2 are SGHTA and FQGTGA. V was shortened by 1 base and J by 4 bases, with 10 bases between the two germline ends. The CDR3 spans 14 residues. The CDR3 bases are TGTGCCAGCAGCTTAATGGCCGGGGCCACTGAAGCTTTCTTT. Protein sequence: CASSLMAGATEAFF.

This clonotype was counted many times. The chain employs TRBV5-1 and TRBJ2-3; no reliable D call. The CDR3 extends over 15 amino acids. The V and J ends lost 3 bases and 2 bases respectively, with 13 bases between them. CDR1 SGHRS and CDR2 YFSETQ come from the germline V gene. CDR3 sequence: CASSSDGAYTDTQYF. CDR3 bases: TGCGCCAGCAGCTCTGACGGAGCATACACAGATACGCAGTATTTT.

The chain has TRBV20-1 and TRBJ1-5; D possibly corresponds to TRBD1 (5 bases). The CDR3 contains 15 residues. V was pared by 7 bases and J by 4 bases, with 20 bases between. The germline V gene has CDR1 DFQATT and CDR2 SNEGSKA (reference sequence). The chain's CDR3 is CSDNRLPDQNQPQHF. The CDR3 bases are TGCAGTGACAACAGGCTACCCGACCAAAATCAGCCCCAGCATTTT.

This clonotype was seen ten or more times. The CDR3 loop reads CASSQDRLDQPQHF. In nucleotides, the CDR3 is TGCGCCAGCAGCCAAGATCGTCTAGATCAGCCCCAGCATTTT. V and J are TRBV4-3 and TRBJ1-5, with D unresolved. Germline CDR1 LGHNA, CDR2 YSLEER. There are 14 residues in the CDR3. Trimming removed 0 bases at V and 5 bases at J, with 8 bases between.

This clonotype was picked up a small number of times. The chain recombines TRBV18 with TRBJ1-5, with D uncertain. The CDR3 contains 14 residues. The germline gives CDR1 KGHSH, CDR2 LQKENI. The V gene lost 8 bases and the J gene lost 7 bases, with 18 bases spanning the gap. The CDR3 protein is CASADMTQTQPQHF. The DNA of the CDR3 is TGTGCCAGCGCAGACATGACACAAACCCAGCCCCAGCATTTT.

This clonotype has ten or more counts. V is TRBV5-1 and J is TRBJ2-3, with 7 bases aligning to TRBD2. The length of the CDR3 is 18 residues. Per the germline V gene, CDR1 is SGHRS and CDR2 is YFSETQ. The V and J ends lost 1 base and 3 bases, in that order; junction bases with no gene match: 14. This chain's CDR3 is CASSLWGGTSASTDTQYF. Written as DNA, the CDR3 is TGCGCCAGCAGCTTGTGGGGGGGAACTAGCGCAAGTACAGATACGCAGTATTTT.

This clonotype was counted ten times or more. This chain joins TRBV20-1 and TRBJ1-1, with D possibly matching TRBD1 (6 bases). The V and J ends lost 5 bases and 5 bases respectively, with 12 bases between them. The CDR3 is made up of 12 amino acids. Germline V gene sequence: CDR1 DFQATT, CDR2 SNEGSKA (reference sequence). The CDR3 coding sequence is TGCAGTGCTGATGACAGGTATACTGAAGCTTTCTTT. Protein: CSADDRYTEAFF.

The V and J genes are TRBV12-3 or TRBV12-4 and TRBJ2-2; D unresolved. The CDR3 is made up of 16 amino acids. The V end lost 3 bases, the J end lost 4 bases, and 15 bases lay between the germline ends. The CDR3 here is CASSFTRTVATGELFF. Written as DNA, the CDR3 is TGTGCCAGCAGTTTCACCCGGACGGTGGCCACCGGGGAGCTGTTTTTT.

This clonotype was seen at least ten times. The rearrangement links TRBV20-1 to TRBJ2-1, with TRBD2 matching over 8 bases. There are 18 residues in the CDR3. Germline CDR1 reads DFQATT; CDR2 reads SNEGSKA (reference sequence). The ends lost 6 bases at V and 1 base at J; junction bases unmatched: 17. CDR3 amino acids: CSATELTSGGGSYNEQFF. The CDR3 DNA reads TGCAGTGCCACGGAACTAACTAGCGGAGGGGGGTCCTACAATGAGCAGTTCTTC.

This clonotype was seen at least ten times. The chain carries TRBV12-3 or TRBV12-4 and TRBJ2-3; either TRBD1 or TRBD2 may fit D (5 bases each). The CDR3 sequence is 13 residues long. V was cut by 6 bases and J by 2 bases, with 9 bases left in between. This CDR3 is CASRPGTTDTQYF. As DNA, the CDR3 is TGTGCCAGCAGACCAGGGACCACAGATACGCAGTATTTT.